The 26 T cell receptor beta chains given below trace back to one sample, sequenced in a study of T cell responses to AZD1222 COVID-19 vaccine. This table comes from immunoSEQ multiplex PCR, and its TCRdb copy is limited to in-frame clones, with some not included. The sample lists about 100,000 clones; more than 85% were seen once. Sequencing used peripheral blood, obtained 28 days after the second AZD1222 dose. Receptor source: an adult who received the AZD1222 COVID-19 vaccine.

The chain has TRBV29-1 and TRBJ2-7; 10 bases are shared with TRBD1. The V gene's germline CDR1 is SQVTM and CDR2 ANQGSEA. After removal of 4 bases from V and 2 bases from J, the junction contained 2 bases not matched to a gene. The CDR3 is made up of 13 amino acids. CDR3 bases: TGCAGCGTTGGCGGGACAGGGGCCTACGAGCAGTACTTC. Translating it yields CSVGGTGAYEQYF.

CDR3 in DNA: TGTGCCAGCAGCTCGCCGGGACAGGGGATACGGTCACCCCTCCACTTT. It yields the protein CASSSPGQGIRSPLHF. This rearrangement joins TRBV5-4 to TRBJ1-6, with 10 positions matching TRBD1. CDR1 and CDR2 (germline): SGHNT, YYREEE (reference sequence). The CDR3 runs 16 residues. V lost 3 bases, J lost 10 bases, and 10 bases stayed unmatched.

This clone has only a few counts. V and J are TRBV7-9 and TRBJ1-2; TRBD1 agrees at 7 bases. This CDR3 spans 13 amino acids. The ends lost 5 bases at V and 8 bases at J; junction bases unmatched: 8. Germline V gene lookup returns CDR1 SEHNR and CDR2 FQNEAQ (reference sequence). The CDR3 reads CASSGRTGPGYTF. The CDR3 DNA follows: TGTGCCAGCAGCGGACGGACAGGACCGGGCTACACCTTC.

The genes are TRBV6-6 and TRBJ2-6; weak D call: TRBD1 (6 bases). V lost 5 bases and J lost 0, with 14 bases in between. The V gene's germline CDR1 is MNHNY and CDR2 SVGAGI (reference sequence). The CDR3 covers 17 residues. The DNA of the CDR3 is TGTGCCAGCAGTCGACGGGACACCGGCTCTGGGGCCAACGTCCTGACTTTC. Translated, it gives CASSRRDTGSGANVLTF.

The chain recombines TRBV6-5 with TRBJ1-6, with a tentative D call TRBD1 (5 bases). This CDR3 is 13 amino acids long. The V and J ends lost 7 bases and 5 bases respectively, with 9 bases between them. The germline CDR1 and CDR2 sequences are MNHEY and SVGAGI. The DNA of the CDR3 is TGTGCCAGCACGGGCAGGGATAATTCACCCCTCCACTTT. This gives the protein CASTGRDNSPLHF.

The chain employs TRBV28 and TRBJ1-1, with 8 bases aligning to TRBD1. Germline CDR1 reads MDHEN; CDR2 reads SYDVKM. This CDR3 contains 18 residues. V shed 4 bases and J 5 bases; nucleotides not matched to a gene: 18. This chain's CDR3 is CASSSLRTGRWVGTEAFF. In DNA form, the CDR3 reads TGTGCCAGCAGTTCCTTACGGACAGGGAGATGGGTTGGGACTGAAGCTTTCTTT. Complete variable domain (other parts from reference TRBV28 and TRBJ1-1): DVKVTQSSRYLVKRTGEKVFLECVQDMDHENMFWYRQDPGLGLRLIYFSYDVKMKEKGDIPEGYSVSREKKERFSLILESASTNQTSMYLCASSSLRTGRWVGTEAFFGQGTRLTVV.

V gene TRBV7-2 combines with J gene TRBJ2-2; 8 bases fit TRBD2. This CDR3 region has 15 residues. Germline V gives CDR1 SGHTA, CDR2 FQGNSA. The V and J ends lost 1 base and 10 bases, in that order; junction bases with no gene match: 8. The CDR3, as DNA: TGTGCCAGCAGCTTAGTTAGCGGGACCGCCGAGGAGCTGTTTTTT. It yields the protein CASSLVSGTAEELFF.

The chain's CDR3 is CASRSSGELFF. CDR3 DNA sequence: TGTGCCAGCAGATCGAGCGGGGAGCTGTTTTTT. The chain combines TRBV6-4 with TRBJ2-2, with D unresolved. Germline CDR1 is MRHNA and CDR2 is SNTAGT. Deletions cut 6 bases from V and 7 bases from J, with 6 bases between. The CDR3 has 11 residues.

V usage is TRBV19 and J usage is TRBJ2-7, with TRBD1 matching over 8 bases. Germline V gives CDR1 LNHDA, CDR2 SQIVND (reference sequence). The V segment lost 5 bases and the J segment 2 bases; nucleotides outside the gene matches: 8. CDR3 length: 15 residues. CDR3 nucleotide sequence: TGTGCCAGTAGTGGTAGGACCAGGGGGCCCTACGAGCAGTACTTC. Protein: CASSGRTRGPYEQYF.

This clone was detected only a few times. The J gene is TRBJ2-1, the V gene TRBV7-6, with D perhaps matching TRBD2 (6 bases). The CDR3 covers 15 residues. Germline CDR1 and CDR2: SGHVS and FNYEAQ. Trimming stripped 4 bases from V and 0 bases from J, with 10 bases between. The CDR3 here is CASSSRGSSYNEQFF. CDR3 DNA: TGTGCCAGCAGCTCACGGGGGAGCTCCTACAATGAGCAGTTCTTC.

The chain links TRBV5-6 to TRBJ2-1; perhaps TRBD1 as D (5 bases). V was clipped by 6 bases and J by 6 bases, with 16 bases between them. The V gene's germline CDR1 is SGHDT and CDR2 YYEEEE. The CDR3 spans 14 residues. The CDR3 sequence: CASTLRNRRNEQFF. The CDR3 DNA is TGTGCCAGCACCCTCAGAAACAGGCGCAATGAGCAGTTCTTC.

The rearrangement links TRBV5-1 to TRBJ2-3; 12 nucleotides align to TRBD1. Trimming at V came to 4 bases and at J to 4 bases, leaving 13 bases not matched to a gene. Germline CDR1 SGHRS, CDR2 YFSETQ. This CDR3 spans 18 amino acids. CDR3: CASSAGTGGSGSADTQYF. In DNA, the CDR3 is TGCGCCAGCAGCGCCGGGACAGGGGGCAGCGGGAGCGCAGATACGCAGTATTTT.

The chain recombines TRBV12-3 or TRBV12-4 with TRBJ1-1; D is unclear. CDR3 length equals 11 residues. Trimming stripped 6 bases from V and 11 bases from J, with 13 bases between. CDR3 nucleotides: TGTGCCAGCAGGCCGCAACTGGGCGCTTTCTTT. Amino acids: CASRPQLGAFF.

This sequence joins TRBV11-1 and TRBJ2-1, with TRBD2 matching 10 bases. CDR3 length equals 15 residues. Germline lookup yields CDR1 SGHAT and CDR2 FQDESV (reference sequence). V was pared by 5 bases and J by 4 bases, with 5 bases of the junction left unmatched. The CDR3 spells CASSKLAGPYNEQFF. DNA for the CDR3: TGTGCCAGCAGCAAACTAGCGGGACCATACAATGAGCAGTTCTTC.

The chain joins TRBV28 to TRBJ1-4; TRBD1 aligns across 9 bases. The CDR3 consists of 15 residues. V dropped 5 bases and J dropped 8; count of bases not matched to a gene: 9. Germline V gene sequence: CDR1 MDHEN, CDR2 SYDVKM. The CDR3 DNA sequence: TGTGCCAGCAGTACCCCCGGGACAGGGAGAGAAAAACTGTTTTTT. Residues: CASSTPGTGREKLFF.

The chain uses TRBV3-1 (or the pseudogene TRBV3-2) and TRBJ1-6; D gene uncertain. V was pared by 3 bases and J by 1 base, with 7 bases between. The germline CDR1 and CDR2 sequences are LGHDT and YNNKEL (reference sequence). The CDR3 is 15 amino acids. The CDR3 nucleotides are TGTGCCAGCAGCCAGGGAGATTCCTATAATTCACCCCTCCACTTT. This encodes CASSQGDSYNSPLHF.

The chain joins TRBV5-1 to TRBJ2-5, with D tentatively TRBD1 (6 bases). V was clipped by 2 bases and J by 4 bases, with 15 bases between them. This CDR3 is built from 15 residues. Germline V gene sequence: CDR1 SGHRS, CDR2 YFSETQ. The CDR3: CASSLVRGSLETQYF. CDR3 sequence (DNA): TGCGCCAGCAGCTTAGTTAGGGGGAGCCTAGAGACCCAGTACTTC.

V is TRBV7-2 and J is TRBJ1-4; 7 bases are a match to TRBD1. The trim removed 5 bases at V and 7 bases at J, leaving 10 bases unmatched. There are 15 residues in the CDR3. CDR1 is SGHTA, CDR2 FQGNSA, per germline. CDR3: CASSPGVTGSEKLFF. CDR3 DNA: TGTGCCAGCAGCCCCGGGGTGACAGGGAGTGAAAAACTGTTTTTT.

As for this clone: This same CDR3 is encoded by further DNA sequences in the sample. The chain is built from TRBV5-1 and TRBJ2-1; TRBD2 agrees at 9 bases. Losses at the gene ends were 4 bases for V and 4 bases for J; bases not matched to a gene: 3. CDR3 length: 14 amino acids. CDR1 is SGHRS and CDR2 is YFSETQ in the germline V gene. The CDR3 DNA follows: TGCGCCAGCAGCCCTAGCGGGGCATACAATGAGCAGTTCTTC. It yields the protein CASSPSGAYNEQFF.

The chain carries TRBV27 and TRBJ2-1; 7 bases agree with TRBD2. The junction had 13 bases not matched to a gene; V was cut back by 1 base and J by 4 bases. This CDR3 has 18 residues. Germline V CDR1 and CDR2: MNHEY, SMNVEV (reference sequence). The CDR3 reads CASSLLGMGEGLYNEQFF. CDR3 nucleotide sequence: TGTGCCAGCAGTTTATTGGGAATGGGGGAGGGCCTTTACAATGAGCAGTTCTTC.

For the CDR3, the DNA is TGTGCCAGCAGGCCAACAGGGGGACCCTACGAGCAGTACTTC. It translates to CASRPTGGPYEQYF. The chain combines TRBV27 with TRBJ2-7; 8 bases fit TRBD1. The germline gives CDR1 MNHEY, CDR2 SMNVEV (reference sequence). There are 14 residues in the CDR3. Trimming at V came to 6 bases and at J to 2 bases, leaving 6 bases not matched to a gene.

V is TRBV2 and J is TRBJ1-2, with a weak D call TRBD1 (5 bases). This CDR3 contains 12 residues. V was shortened by 5 bases and J by 4 bases, with 8 bases between the two germline ends. Germline values: CDR1 SNHLY, CDR2 FYNNEI. The CDR3 loop reads CASSLGVYGYTF. CDR3 in DNA: TGTGCCAGCAGTCTAGGGGTCTATGGCTACACCTTC. Together with reference TRBV2 and TRBJ1-2, the CDR3 gives the full variable domain: EPEVTQTPSHQVTQMGQEVILRCVPISNHLYFYWYRQILGQKVEFLVSFYNNEISEKSEIFDDQFSVERPDGSNFTLKIRSTKLEDSAMYFCASSLGVYGYTFGSGTRLTVV.

The rearrangement uses TRBV7-8 and TRBJ2-3; tentative D call: TRBD1 (6 bases). The CDR3 length is 16 residues. V lost 4 bases and J lost 2, with 16 bases in between. Germline V gives CDR1 SGHVS, CDR2 FQNEAQ. CDR3 loop: CASSSRRDTYTDTQYF. CDR3 in DNA: TGTGCCAGCAGCTCCCGCCGGGACACCTACACAGATACGCAGTATTTT.

The chain uses TRBV29-1 and TRBJ1-1; tentative D call: TRBD1 (6 bases). The ends were cut back, 6 bases at V and 1 base at J, with 15 bases in the middle. Germline V gene data show CDR1 as SQVTM and CDR2 as ANQGSEA. The CDR3 has 14 residues. The CDR3 sequence is CSVPRQAGNTEAFF. CDR3 nucleotides: TGCAGCGTCCCACGACAGGCTGGGAACACTGAAGCTTTCTTT.

J is TRBJ2-7 and V is TRBV27; 7 bases line up with TRBD1. Germline loops: CDR1 MNHEY, CDR2 SMNVEV (reference sequence). The CDR3 has 11 amino acids. With 8 bases clipped from V and 6 bases from J, the junction kept 4 bases outside the gene matches. The DNA of the CDR3 is TGTGCCAGCCCTACAGGGGCCGAGCAGTACTTC. Its protein product is CASPTGAEQYF.

CDR3 sequence: CASSPSGHIIPQPQHF. For the CDR3, the DNA is TGTGCCAGCAGCCCCTCGGGACACATAATTCCCCAGCCCCAGCATTTT. The chain recombines TRBV3-1 (or the pseudogene TRBV3-2) with TRBJ1-5; D perhaps matches TRBD1 (6 bases). V was shortened by 4 bases and J by 7 bases, with 20 bases between the two germline ends. This CDR3 region has 16 residues. Germline-derived CDR1 and CDR2 are LGHDT and YNNKEL (reference sequence).